Shown below are 13 T cell receptor beta chains from a single sample sequenced in a study of tumor-infiltrating lymphocytes in primary liver carcinoma. Unsorted whole blood yielded the blood RNA, and germline DNA was also extracted. TCR beta cDNA was made from 400 to 600 ng total RNA with a constant-region primer. Slightly modified ARM-PCR served as the procedure for the TCR beta libraries. These libraries came from three rounds of nested multiplex PCR. The study ran its first two PCR rounds for nine to eleven cycles each, using TRBV1-TRBV30 forward primers and a C-beta reverse primer. From the multiplex PCR reads, TCRdb called clonotypes with MiXCR, one entry per CDR3 protein. Of about 200,000 distinct CDR3 sequences in the sample, around 60% were seen once. Specimen: peripheral blood. The source is a woman aged 55-69 years with primary liver carcinoma and hepatitis B virus infection.

To note about this clonotype: Germline is not matched at one junction end, which may reflect a read error. The chain employs TRBV12-5 and TRBJ2-1, with TRBD2 matching 11 bases. CDR1 LGHNT and CDR2 FRNRAP come from the germline V gene. The CDR3 is made up of 20 amino acids. CDR3 protein: CASGYVPTSGTSGVYNQQFF. As DNA, the CDR3 is TGTGCTAGTGGTTATGTCCCGACTAGCGGGACTAGTGGAGTTTACAATCAGCAGTTCTTC.

Concerning this clonotype: A read error may produce the germline difference seen at one junction end. The chain carries TRBV11-3 and TRBJ2-6, with 9 positions matching TRBD1. CDR3 length: 19 amino acids. In germline, CDR1 is SGHNT, CDR2 YENEEA. CDR3 DNA sequence: TGTGCCAGCAGCCCCCAACCGGGACAGGGTGGCGCTGGGGCCAACGTCCTGAGTTTC. It is translated as CASSPQPGQGGAGANVLSF.

In its sample, this clonotype was seen many times. CDR3 residues: CSVVLTQNTEAFF. CDR3 DNA sequence: TGCAGCGTTGTTCTCACTCAGAACACTGAAGCTTTCTTT. V and J are TRBV29-1 and TRBJ1-1; D remains unclear. The ends were cut back, 4 bases at V and 1 base at J, with 10 bases in the middle. CDR1 and CDR2 from the germline V gene are SQVTM and ANQGSEA. There are 13 residues in the CDR3.

In its sample, this clonotype was seen a few times. V gene TRBV7-8 combines with J gene TRBJ2-1; 10 bases are a match to TRBD2. The germline CDR1 and CDR2 sequences are SGHVS and FQNEAQ. The CDR3 is 18 amino acids. V lost 5 bases and J lost 0; bases outside the gene matches: 10. Here the CDR3 reads CASSRTSGGTPSYNEQFF. In DNA form, the CDR3 reads TGTGCCAGCAGCCGGACTAGCGGAGGAACCCCCTCCTACAATGAGCAGTTCTTC.

The rearrangement uses TRBV4-1 and TRBJ2-7; D gene uncertain. Germline CDR1 and CDR2: MGHRA and YSYEKL. This CDR3 is 16 amino acids long. V was clipped by 3 bases and J by 6 bases, with 21 bases between them. For the CDR3, the DNA is TGCGCCAGCAGCCAGGGCACCAGGTTCGGAACCTGCGAGCAGTACTTC. It codes for CASSQGTRFGTCEQYF.

The chain uses TRBV29-1 and TRBJ2-5, with 7 positions matching TRBD2. Unmatched junction bases numbered 10, after V lost 3 bases and J lost 6 bases. Germline assignment: CDR1 SQVTM and CDR2 ANQGSEA. The CDR3 is 14 amino acids. DNA for the CDR3: TGCAGCGTTGATTTCGCGGGAGAGGGGAAGACCCAGTACTTC. Its translation is CSVDFAGEGKTQYF.

A few counts support this clonotype. One end of the junction does not line up with germline, which may come from a read error. The rearrangement links TRBV29-1 to TRBJ2-2; perhaps TRBD2 as D (7 bases). Germline CDR1 SQVTM, CDR2 ANQGSEA. CDR3 length: 11 amino acids. CDR3 sequence (DNA): TGCAGCGTTGGCTTCACCGGGGGGCTGGTTTTT. This encodes CSVGFTGGLVF.

The sample holds many counts of this clonotype. This sequence joins TRBV11-1 and TRBJ2-5, with a tentative D call TRBD1 (5 bases). The CDR3 loop spans 15 amino acids. From germline, CDR1 is SGHAT and CDR2 FQDESV (reference sequence). V gave up 5 bases and J gave up 10 bases, with 23 bases separating them. The CDR3 is CASSPIGAQKLDQYF. The CDR3 bases are TGTGCCAGCAGCCCCATAGGGGCCCAGAAGTTAGACCAGTACTTC. Full variable domain (outside the CDR3, taken from reference TRBV11-1 and TRBJ2-5): EAEVAQSPRYKITEKSQAVAFWCDPISGHATLYWYRQILGQGPELLVQFQDESVVDDSQLPKDRFSAERLKGVDSTLKIQPAELGDSAMYLCASSPIGAQKLDQYFGPGTRLLVL.

Comment on this clonotype: A clone one base away is much larger, so this may be a read error. This sequence joins TRBV6-1 and TRBJ2-3, with 9 bases identical to TRBD2. Unmatched junction bases numbered 7, after V lost 1 base and J lost 5 bases. CDR3 length: 16 amino acids. From germline, CDR1 is MNHNS and CDR2 SASEGT. The CDR3 DNA follows: TGTGCCAGCAGTGAAGTAGGCGGGAGGGTCAGAGATACGCAGTATTTT. Translated, it gives CASSEVGGRVRDTQYF.

As regards this clonotype: A much bigger clone sits one base away, suggesting this may be a read error. The chain uses TRBV14 and TRBJ2-7; D may match TRBD1 or TRBD2 (5 bases each). Germline lookup yields CDR1 SGHDN and CDR2 FVKESK. The CDR3 is 14 amino acids. Trimming removed 2 bases at V and 2 bases at J, with 10 bases between. The CDR3, as DNA: TGTGCCAGCAGCCAATGTCTGGGGGCCTACGAGCAGTACTTC. It yields the protein CASSQCLGAYEQYF. The variable domain in full, completed from reference TRBV14 and TRBJ2-7, reads EAGVTQFPSHSVIEKGQTVTLRCDPISGHDNLYWYRRVMGKEIKFLLHFVKESKQDESGMPNNRFLAERTGGTYSTLKVQPAELEDSGVYFCASSQCLGAYEQYFGPGTRLTVT.

This clonotype was counted a single time. This could be a read error, since a much larger clone is one nucleotide away. This rearrangement joins TRBV6-5 to TRBJ2-1; D gene ambiguous. This CDR3 contains 15 residues. CDR1 is MNHEY and CDR2 is SVGAGI in the germline V gene. CDR3 bases: TGTGCCAGCAGTTACTCGATTAGGTCCTACAATGAGCATTTCTTC. This gives the protein CASSYSIRSYNEHFF.

The sample holds one count of this clonotype. Lacking the conserved final phenylalanine or tryptophan, this CDR3 likely reflects a read error. CDR3 amino acids: CASSPGAHEKLFL. Here the CDR3 DNA reads TGCGCCAGCAGCCCGGGAGCGCATGAAAAACTGTTTCTT. The chain has TRBV5-1 and TRBJ1-4, with D unclear. CDR3 size: 13 residues. Germline V lookup: CDR1 SGHRS, CDR2 YFSETQ. V was pared by 4 bases and J by 6 bases, with 10 bases between.

A word on this clonotype: Given a much more abundant clone one base away, this may be a read error. The chain recombines TRBV29-1 with TRBJ1-1; 7 nucleotides agree with TRBD1. Germline V CDR1 and CDR2: SQVTM, ANQGSEA. Trimming at V came to 7 bases and at J to 3 bases, leaving 11 bases not matched to a gene. The CDR3 runs 14 residues. The chain's CDR3 is CSGTRTGVDTEAFF. CDR3 coding DNA: TGCAGCGGTACCCGTACAGGGGTGGACACTGAAGCTTTCTTT.